Listed below are T cell receptor beta chains from one sample, sequenced in a study of T cell repertoires in cytomegalovirus infection. TCRdb re-analysed the reads in MiXCR, keeping a single row per CDR3 protein. The table lists 250,000 to 300,000 distinct CDR3 sequences, roughly 9.1% of them singletons, with less than 15% in the top ten. Sequenced: PBMCs. Source of these receptors: a human donor in good health (CMV status not recorded). Some clones in this sample may be carry-over from other donors' samples. CDR3s include the opening cysteine and the closing phenylalanine or tryptophan. The D gene is left open where the match is weak. Expanded clones are given a class, and other clones once, few, many or no size at all.

d_call,v_call,clone_size,j_call,cdr3_nt,cdr3_aa
.,TRBV29-1,many,TRBJ2-7,TGCAGCGCCAACAGGGACGGGACCCTCGAGCAGTACTTC,CSANRDGTLEQYF
.,TRBV7-8,many,TRBJ2-1,TGTGCCAGCAGCTTGCAGGGGCGGGTAAACTACAATGAGCAGTTCTTC,CASSLQGRVNYNEQFF
.,TRBV7-2,many,TRBJ1-2,TGTGCCAGCAGCCTCCTAACCGGGACAATGGGGTCTAACTATGGCTACACCTTC,CASSLLTGTMGSNYGYTF
.,TRBV6-5,.,TRBJ2-2,TGTGCCAGCAGTCAAGGGACTCCCGTTAACACCGGGGAGCTGTTTTTT,CASSQGTPVNTGELFF
.,TRBV7-2,many,TRBJ1-2,TGTGCCAGCAGCTTAGAGGCAGCTAACTATGGCTACACCTTC,CASSLEAANYGYTF
.,TRBV18,few,TRBJ2-2,TGTGCCAGCTCACCACCCGGGACCGGGGAGCTGTTTTTT,CASSPPGTGELFF
TRBD2,TRBV2,many,TRBJ2-7,TGTGCCAGCAGTGGGACTAGCGGGAGGGCCTACGAGCAGTACTTC,CASSGTSGRAYEQYF
.,TRBV28,many,TRBJ1-1,TGTGCCAGCAAAAGGGGAATGGCTTTCTTT,CASKRGMAFF
TRBD1,TRBV3-1,.,TRBJ2-5,TGTGCCAGCAGCCAAGGGACAGGGGGCCTAGAGACCCAGTACTTC,CASSQGTGGLETQYF
.,TRBV7-9,many,TRBJ2-7,TGTGCCAGCAGCTTAGGGGGATGGCGAGCGGGCGAGCAGTACTTC,CASSLGGWRAGEQYF
.,TRBV20-1,.,TRBJ2-7,TGCAGTGCTAGAGCGGGGGAATACTCCTACGAGCAGTACTTC,CSARAGEYSYEQYF
.,TRBV5-1,few,TRBJ1-5,TGCGCCAGCAGCTTGGGCGGAACGGATAATCAGCCCCAGCATTTT,CASSLGGTDNQPQHF
.,TRBV6-1,few,TRBJ2-7,TGTGCCAGCAATACGGACACCTCCTACGAGCAGTACTTC,CASNTDTSYEQYF
.,TRBV6-6,few,TRBJ2-7,TGTGCCAGCGAGGAGAAGTTCAACGGACTTTACGAGCAGTACTTC,CASEEKFNGLYEQYF
.,TRBV5-6,few,TRBJ2-3,TGTGCCAGCAGCTTCCGGGGACTGAGGAATACAGATACGCAGTATTTT,CASSFRGLRNTDTQYF